This T cell receptor (beta chain) came from a study of blood T cell repertoires in COVID-19. About the research overall: Samples representing acute and convalescent COVID-19 were sourced from the United States, Italy and Spain.

Authors' analysis steps: Amplification from reference gene primers served as the basis for estimated nucleated cell counts. Measured with immunoSEQ multiplex PCR; TCRdb has only the in-frame clones, and not every one. D and trimming were read from the DNA, whereas the V and J calls and clone size are those reported in that table. The data contain approximately 60,000 clones, roughly four fifths of them singletons. Sequenced material: peripheral blood. This receptor was identified in a woman at least 80 years old with acute or convalescent COVID-19.

CDR3 bases: TGTGCCAGCAGCTTAGGAGGCGGTAAGCTCAGCACAGATACGCAGTATTTT. This encodes CASSLGGGKLSTDTQYF. The V gene is TRBV5-8, the J gene TRBJ2-3; D perhaps matches TRBD2 (5 bases). The CDR3 extends over 17 amino acids. Deletions cut 2 bases from V and 0 bases from J, with 16 bases between. The V gene's germline CDR1 is SGHTS and CDR2 YDEGEE.